This T cell receptor (beta chain) originates from a study of beta chain features in type 1 diabetes. Study background: All samples combined gave just under 110 million sorted cells for examination. Findings and limits, study-wide: TCRB CDR3s from Type 1 diabetes patients were moderately but significantly shorter in all four CD4+ subsets. Equally in patients and controls, PCR might preferentially amplify shorter templates.

Comment on this clone: The antigen remains unidentified.

The whole isolated RNA underwent reverse transcription, so sequencing captured expressed TCRB transcripts. The assay was immunoSEQ multiplex PCR, and TCRdb's table has in-frame clones only and misses some. The sample has roughly 330,000 clones; about 10% are singletons. The CDR3 consists of 13 residues. Trimming shortened V by 6 bases and J by 1 base, and 7 bases separated the two germline ends. Germline CDR1 and CDR2: KGHSH and LQKENI. This sequence was found in a woman under 40 in good health. This rearrangement joins TRBV18 to TRBJ1-5, with no clear D. Sequenced: naive CD4+ T cells from blood. CDR3 in amino acids: CASSPGSNQPQHF. CDR3 DNA sequence: TGTGCCAGCTCCCCGGGGAGCAATCAGCCCCAGCATTTT.